The subject of this entry is one TCR beta chain. What it recognizes is unknown. The sample originates from a study of blood T cells in healthy people across ages. Trimming at V came to 2 bases and at J to 2 bases, leaving 7 bases not matched to a gene. The CDR3 covers 16 residues. From germline, CDR1 is MNHEY and CDR2 SVGEGT. The authors ran a second PCR of roughly 7 to 11 cycles using a sample-barcoded 5' primer and a J-beta primer mix. TCRdb recomputed calls from the 5' RACE reads with MiXCR, one row per CDR3 protein. The sample lists around 970,000 distinct CDR3 sequences, roughly 51% occurring once. Regarding the study as a whole: TCR beta diversity, measured per million T cells, fell in a roughly linear way with age. Strong correlation linked observed beta diversity and percent naive T cells.

The chain recombines TRBV6-2 or TRBV6-3 with TRBJ2-3; 7 bases agree with TRBD2. Sequencing used blood. This TCR was sampled from a woman aged 60-75 years in good health. CDR3 coding DNA: TGTGCCAGCAGTTACGGGGGGGTTAGGATCACAGATACGCAGTATTTT. Amino acid sequence: CASSYGGVRITDTQYF.